This TCR beta chain was obtained from a study of T cell repertoires in cytomegalovirus infection. Overall study results and limits: The ex vivo response was dominated by HLA-C-restricted CMV-specific TCR beta clonotypes. The cumulative frequency of public TCR beta families identified carriers of CMV plus the relevant HLA.

To note about this clonotype: Antigen: not known.

Each CDR3 protein gets one entry after TCRdb re-called the reads with MiXCR. This sample has 150,000 to 200,000 distinct CDR3 sequences, with roughly 27% found just once. CDR1 SGHNT and CDR2 YYREEE come from the germline V gene (reference sequence). Trimming left V 1 base short and J 1 base short, with 9 bases between. The CDR3 extends over 15 amino acids. The chain combines TRBV5-4 with TRBJ2-1; D is unclear. Sequencing was performed on PBMCs. This TCR was sampled from a human donor in good health (CMV status not recorded). Some clones in this sample may be carry-over from other donors' samples. In DNA form, the CDR3 reads TGTGCCAGCAGCTTGATTGGTGGGTCCTACAATGAGCAGTTCTTC. Protein: CASSLIGGSYNEQFF.